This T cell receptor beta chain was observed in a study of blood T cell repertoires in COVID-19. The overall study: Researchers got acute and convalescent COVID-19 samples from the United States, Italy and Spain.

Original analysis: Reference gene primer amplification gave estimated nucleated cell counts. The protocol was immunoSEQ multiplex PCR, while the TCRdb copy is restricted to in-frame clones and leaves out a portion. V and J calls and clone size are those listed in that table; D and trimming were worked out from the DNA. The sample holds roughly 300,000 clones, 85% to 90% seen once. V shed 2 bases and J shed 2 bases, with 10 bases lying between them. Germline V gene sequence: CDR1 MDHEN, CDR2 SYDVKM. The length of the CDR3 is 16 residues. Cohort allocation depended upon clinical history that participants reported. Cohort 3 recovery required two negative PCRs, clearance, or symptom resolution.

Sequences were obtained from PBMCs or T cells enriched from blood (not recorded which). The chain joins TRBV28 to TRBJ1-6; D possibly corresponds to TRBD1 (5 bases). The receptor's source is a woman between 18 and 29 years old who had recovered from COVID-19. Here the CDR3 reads CASSLAARAYNSPLHF. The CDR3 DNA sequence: TGTGCCAGCAGTTTAGCAGCCAGGGCCTATAATTCACCCCTCCACTTT.